What follows are 23 T cell receptor beta chains derived from one specimen sequenced in a study of cytomegalovirus exposure and HLA in healthy donors. The assay was immunoSEQ multiplex PCR, and TCRdb's table has in-frame clones only and misses some. Here the sample spans some 170,000 clones, just under 90% being singletons. Input material: PBMCs. The receptor set was obtained from a woman in her late teens or twenties in good health and CMV-seropositive.

The V and J genes are TRBV6-5 and TRBJ1-4; no clear D gene. The CDR3 totals 14 residues. Per germline, CDR1 MNHEY and CDR2 SVGAGI. V lost 3 bases to trimming and J lost 5 bases, with 10 bases between them. CDR3 coding DNA: TGTGCCAGCAGTTATAATAGTTACAATGAAAAACTGTTTTTT. Its protein product is CASSYNSYNEKLFF.

The genes are TRBV6-5 and TRBJ2-1; tentative D call: TRBD2 (6 bases). Germline V gene sequence: CDR1 MNHEY, CDR2 SVGAGI. The CDR3 is made up of 15 amino acids. Deletions cut 6 bases from V and 0 bases from J, with 12 bases between. In DNA form, the CDR3 reads TGTGCCAGCAGAAGGGGACTTAGCTCCTACAATGAGCAGTTCTTC. Translating it yields CASRRGLSSYNEQFF.

V gene TRBV5-1 combines with J gene TRBJ2-2, with 12 bases identical to TRBD2. Germline CDR1 reads SGHRS; CDR2 reads YFSETQ. This CDR3 has 17 amino acids. The V gene end was trimmed by 3 bases and the J gene end by 2 bases; junction bases not matched to a gene: 5. The CDR3 loop is CASSSTSGRYNTGELFF. In DNA form, the CDR3 reads TGCGCCAGCAGCTCGACTAGCGGGAGATACAACACCGGGGAGCTGTTTTTT.

The chain combines TRBV18 with TRBJ2-1, with 7 positions matching TRBD2. The length of the CDR3 is 15 residues. Germline V lookup: CDR1 KGHSH, CDR2 LQKENI. J lost 3 bases, V lost 4 bases, and 6 bases had no gene match. This CDR3 is CASSLTTSDYNEQFF. CDR3 in DNA: TGTGCCAGCTCACTCACCACTAGCGACTACAATGAGCAGTTCTTC.

V gene TRBV2 combines with J gene TRBJ2-1; 11 bases agree with TRBD2. CDR1 and CDR2 (germline): SNHLY, FYNNEI. The CDR3 sequence is 17 residues long. The ends lost 4 bases at V and 1 base at J; junction bases unmatched: 6. Here the CDR3 reads CASSGQTSGKSYNEQFF. The CDR3, as DNA: TGTGCCAGCAGTGGTCAGACTAGCGGGAAGTCCTACAATGAGCAGTTCTTC.

This clone has just one count. The rearrangement uses TRBV2 and TRBJ2-6; 7 bases map to TRBD2. The CDR3 covers 17 residues. With 6 bases clipped from V and 0 bases from J, the junction kept 8 bases outside the gene matches. Germline assignment: CDR1 SNHLY and CDR2 FYNNEI. CDR3 bases: TGTGCCAGCAGCGTACTAGCGCCGAACTCTGGGGCCAACGTCCTGACTTTC. Translation gives CASSVLAPNSGANVLTF.

The V call is TRBV28, the J call TRBJ2-7, with D possibly matching TRBD1 (5 bases). Trimming removed 7 bases from V and 2 bases from J, with 9 bases in between. This CDR3 is built from 12 residues. Germline V gene data show CDR1 as MDHEN and CDR2 as SYDVKM. The CDR3 loop reads CASMQGAYEQYF. CDR3 bases: TGTGCCAGCATGCAGGGCGCCTACGAGCAGTACTTC. Full variable domain (missing parts from reference TRBV28 and TRBJ2-7): DVKVTQSSRYLVKRTGEKVFLECVQDMDHENMFWYRQDPGLGLRLIYFSYDVKMKEKGDIPEGYSVSREKKERFSLILESASTNQTSMYLCASMQGAYEQYFGPGTRLTVT.

The CDR3 spells CAWSLGPNTEAFF. CDR3 in DNA: TGTGCCTGGAGTTTGGGGCCGAACACTGAAGCTTTCTTT. The chain joins TRBV30 to TRBJ1-1, with a possible D match to TRBD1 (5 bases). CDR1 and CDR2 from the germline V gene are GTSNPN and SVGIG (reference sequence). This CDR3 comprises 13 residues. V lost 2 bases to trimming and J lost 1 base, with 8 bases between them.

The rearrangement links TRBV5-4 to TRBJ2-1; TRBD2 matches at 11 bases. CDR1 and CDR2 (germline): SGHNT, YYREEE (reference sequence). This CDR3 spans 16 amino acids. Unmatched junction bases numbered 2, after V lost 0 bases and J lost 3 bases. CDR3 bases: TGTGCCAGCAGCTTGGATACTAGCGGGAGCTACAATGAGCAGTTCTTC. It codes for CASSLDTSGSYNEQFF.

V is TRBV4-3 and J is TRBJ1-5; 11 bases agree with TRBD1. V lost 0 bases to trimming and J lost 5 bases; unmatched junction nucleotides: 6. The CDR3 totals 17 residues. Looked up from germline, CDR1 is LGHNA and CDR2 is YSLEER. CDR3 in DNA: TGCGCCAGCAGCCAAGATCGTTTGGGACAGGGGGATCAGCCCCAGCATTTT. Encoded protein: CASSQDRLGQGDQPQHF.

The chain joins TRBV7-3 to TRBJ1-1, with D hard to call. V was pared by 4 bases and J by 3 bases, with 15 bases between. Germline CDR1 reads SGHTA; CDR2 reads FQGTGA. The CDR3 covers 15 residues. In DNA, the CDR3 is TGTGCCAGCAGCTCATCCGCCGGAGGCCACACTGAAGCTTTCTTT. It yields the protein CASSSSAGGHTEAFF.

J is TRBJ1-1 and V is TRBV7-9; possibly TRBD1 for D (5 bases). V was trimmed by 7 bases and J by 4 bases, leaving 10 bases between them. The germline gives CDR1 SEHNR, CDR2 FQNEAQ (reference sequence). This CDR3 has 12 amino acids. The CDR3 spells CASNLQGTEAFF. In DNA form, the CDR3 reads TGTGCCAGCAACCTTCAGGGCACTGAAGCTTTCTTT.

The V and J genes are TRBV6-1 and TRBJ2-7; weak D call: TRBD1 (5 bases). The germline CDR1 and CDR2 sequences are MNHNS and SASEGT. V dropped 8 bases and J dropped 5 bases, with 10 bases sitting between them. CDR3 size: 11 residues. The CDR3 DNA follows: TGTGCCAGCTTCCAGGGTCACGAGCAGTACTTC. Its translation is CASFQGHEQYF.

Remarks on this clone: The sample contains more than one DNA sequence encoding this CDR3. The chain recombines TRBV7-3 with TRBJ1-1; 10 bases align to TRBD1. The trim removed 4 bases at V and 11 bases at J, leaving 7 bases unmatched. The CDR3 has 13 residues. The germline V gene has CDR1 SGHTA and CDR2 FQGTGA. The CDR3 sequence: CASSSTGTGVAFF. The CDR3 bases are TGTGCCAGCAGCTCGACCGGGACAGGGGTGGCTTTCTTT.

The chain combines TRBV5-4 with TRBJ2-3; TRBD1 matches at 9 bases. After removal of 4 bases from V and 3 bases from J, the junction contained 3 bases not matched to a gene. The CDR3 covers 14 residues. Germline V gene lookup returns CDR1 SGHNT and CDR2 YYREEE (reference sequence). The CDR3: CASSRDRATDTQYF. In DNA form, the CDR3 reads TGTGCCAGCAGCCGGGACAGGGCTACAGATACGCAGTATTTT.

The V gene is TRBV28, the J gene TRBJ2-3; 11 nucleotides match TRBD1. The junction had 13 bases not matched to a gene; V was cut back by 3 bases and J by 2 bases. The CDR3 covers 19 residues. The germline CDR1 and CDR2 sequences are MDHEN and SYDVKM. CDR3 DNA: TGTGCCAGCAGTTTCTTGACGGAGTGGACAGGGGGCATCACAGATACGCAGTATTTT. This encodes CASSFLTEWTGGITDTQYF. The full variable domain, rest sourced from reference TRBV28 and TRBJ2-3, is DVKVTQSSRYLVKRTGEKVFLECVQDMDHENMFWYRQDPGLGLRLIYFSYDVKMKEKGDIPEGYSVSREKKERFSLILESASTNQTSMYLCASSFLTEWTGGITDTQYFGPGTRLTVL.

The V and J genes are TRBV28 and TRBJ2-7; TRBD1 agrees at 9 bases. CDR3 length equals 15 residues. V lost 6 bases, J lost 7 bases, and 13 bases stayed unmatched. Germline V gene data show CDR1 as MDHEN and CDR2 as SYDVKM. The CDR3 DNA sequence: TGTGCCAGCAGCCTCCGGGGACAGGGTTCTGGGGAGCAGTACTTC. Amino acid sequence: CASSLRGQGSGEQYF.

This sequence joins TRBV4-1 and TRBJ1-2; D is uncertain. Germline CDR1 and CDR2: MGHRA and YSYEKL. CDR3 length equals 14 residues. Trimming pared 2 bases from V and 8 bases from J, leaving 15 bases between. CDR3 in DNA: TGCGCCAGCAGCCAACCTAACCAACTCTGGGGCTACACCTTC. Translated, it gives CASSQPNQLWGYTF.

This chain uses TRBV12-2 with TRBJ2-2; the DNA was not used to check the table's D call, TRBD2. TRBV12-2 is marked as a pseudogene. This CDR3 spans 17 amino acids. The CDR3 nucleotides are TGTGCAAGTCGCTTGGGCGGGAGGGCCGCTAACACCGGGGAGCTGTTTTTT. Translated: CASRLGGRAANTGELFF.

The genes are TRBV6-1 and TRBJ1-1; the D is unclear. The CDR3 has 13 amino acids. Germline V gene data show CDR1 as MNHNS and CDR2 as SASEGT. Between the trimmed V and J ends, which lost 1 base and 8 bases, there was a span of 11 bases. The CDR3 sequence is CASSEVEYEEAFF. CDR3 nucleotides: TGTGCCAGCAGTGAAGTGGAGTACGAGGAAGCTTTCTTT.

The chain employs TRBV7-9 and TRBJ2-1; 8 bases are shared with TRBD1. Germline values: CDR1 SEHNR, CDR2 FQNEAQ (reference sequence). The CDR3 loop spans 15 amino acids. J lost 4 bases, V lost 5 bases, and 7 bases had no gene match. CDR3 loop: CASSRGQGIYNEQFF. The CDR3 region has the DNA TGTGCCAGCAGCCGAGGACAGGGAATATACAATGAGCAGTTCTTC.

The chain employs TRBV6-5 and TRBJ1-2; unclear D gene. V shed 6 bases and J shed 3 bases, with 17 bases lying between them. This CDR3 spans 15 amino acids. The germline gives CDR1 MNHEY, CDR2 SVGAGI. CDR3 in DNA: TGTGCCAGCAGGTTAAATGGGCTCAGTTACTATGGCTACACCTTC. It yields the protein CASRLNGLSYYGYTF.

The rearrangement uses TRBV6-1 and TRBJ1-4; no clear D gene. CDR3 length equals 15 residues. V was pared by 4 bases and J by 6 bases, with 15 bases between. Germline V gene data show CDR1 as MNHNS and CDR2 as SASEGT. The CDR3 loop is CASSALPGQHEKLFF. For the CDR3, the DNA is TGTGCCAGCAGTGCGCTCCCAGGCCAGCATGAAAAACTGTTTTTT.